These 31 T cell receptor beta chains came from one sample sequenced in a study of cytomegalovirus exposure and HLA in healthy donors. PCR used 60 Vbeta primers and 13 Jbeta primers. Clones were sequenced by immunoSEQ multiplex PCR, and TCRdb holds only the in-frame ones, with some missing. This table holds more than 150,000 clones, approximately 81% found once. Source material: PBMCs. The receptors come from a man aged 50 to 59 in good health and CMV-seronegative.

The genes are TRBV9 and TRBJ2-5; D ambiguous. Trimming removed 0 bases from V and 0 bases from J, with 12 bases in between. The germline V gene has CDR1 SGDLS and CDR2 YYNGEE. This CDR3 has 16 amino acids. CDR3 sequence reads: CASSVATDKNQETQYF. In nucleotides, the CDR3 is TGTGCCAGCAGCGTAGCTACTGACAAAAACCAAGAGACCCAGTACTTC.

This chain connects TRBV5-1 to TRBJ2-6; 10 nucleotides match TRBD1. V shed 3 bases, J shed 0 bases, and the junction held 9 bases outside the gene matches. The CDR3 contains 19 residues. CDR1 is SGHRS and CDR2 is YFSETQ in the germline V gene. The CDR3 DNA sequence: TGCGCCAGCAGCTCACGGGGGGGGACAGGGGCCTCTGGGGCCAACGTCCTGACTTTC. It encodes CASSSRGGTGASGANVLTF.

This clone was observed a few times. This chain joins TRBV4-1 and TRBJ2-3, with 7 bases lining up with TRBD2. Germline CDR1 reads MGHRA; CDR2 reads YSYEKL. The CDR3 sequence is 16 residues long. V gave up 4 bases and J gave up 6 bases; unmatched junction bases: 13. In nucleotides, the CDR3 is TGCGCCAGCAGCCGAGGAATAAGCGGGGCTGGGGATACGCAGTATTTT. Protein product: CASSRGISGAGDTQYF.

V usage is TRBV5-1 and J usage is TRBJ2-7; 7 bases match TRBD1. Losses at the gene ends were 4 bases for V and 3 bases for J; bases not matched to a gene: 7. The CDR3 has 14 amino acids. Germline V CDR1 and CDR2: SGHRS, YFSETQ. The CDR3 DNA reads TGCGCCAGCAGCCCGGGGACAGAGCACTACGAGCAGTACTTC. Translated, it gives CASSPGTEHYEQYF.

The chain combines TRBV6-5 with TRBJ1-2; no reliable D call. Germline CDR1 MNHEY, CDR2 SVGAGI. V gave up 2 bases and J gave up 2 bases, with 12 bases separating them. The CDR3 spans 15 residues. The CDR3 sequence: CASSYQPGPNYGYTF. In DNA form, the CDR3 reads TGTGCCAGCAGTTACCAACCCGGTCCGAACTATGGCTACACCTTC.

The chain joins TRBV29-1 to TRBJ1-1; 7 bases are shared with TRBD1. The CDR3 has 15 amino acids. Germline V gene sequence: CDR1 SQVTM, CDR2 ANQGSEA. The ends lost 4 bases at V and 0 bases at J; junction bases unmatched: 8. As DNA, the CDR3 is TGCAGCGTTGGGGGACAGCACGCTGTGAACACTGAAGCTTTCTTT. Residues: CSVGGQHAVNTEAFF.

Notes on this clone: Germline is not matched at one junction end, which may reflect a read error. CDR3 coding DNA: TGTGCTAGCAGCTTAGTTGGGGGGAAAGCTTTCTTT. It specifies CASSLVGGKAFF. The chain uses TRBV7-9 and TRBJ1-1; the D gene is possibly TRBD1 (5 bases). The CDR3 has 12 residues. Germline V gene data show CDR1 as SEHNR and CDR2 as FQNEAQ (reference sequence). The full variable domain, with the rest looked up from reference TRBV7-9 and TRBJ1-1, is DTGVSQNPRHKITKRGQNVTFRCDPISEHNRLYWYRQTLGQGPEFLTYFQNEAQLEKSRLLSDRFSAERPKGSFSTLEIQRTEQGDSAMYLCASSLVGGKAFFGQGTRLTVV.

The genes are TRBV2 and TRBJ1-5, with no clear D. The V gene's germline CDR1 is SNHLY and CDR2 FYNNEI. The CDR3 covers 15 residues. V gave up 2 bases and J gave up 6 bases, with 14 bases separating them. CDR3 nucleotides: TGTGCCAGCAGTGAAAATCCAGCGGGCGCTCAGCCCCAGCATTTT. This codes for CASSENPAGAQPQHF.

V usage is TRBV6-5 and J usage is TRBJ2-5, with a tentative D call TRBD1 (6 bases). There are 14 residues in the CDR3. Germline CDR1 and CDR2: MNHEY and SVGAGI. Between the trimmed V and J ends, which lost 6 bases and 0 bases, there was a span of 11 bases. The CDR3 protein is CASSRTVDQETQYF. CDR3 DNA: TGTGCCAGCAGCCGGACAGTAGACCAAGAGACCCAGTACTTC.

The CDR3 here is CAISEQKETQYF. The CDR3 DNA sequence: TGTGCCATCAGTGAACAGAAAGAGACCCAGTACTTC. V usage is TRBV10-3 and J usage is TRBJ2-5; D remains ambiguous. This CDR3 region has 12 residues. Germline V gives CDR1 ENHRY, CDR2 SYGVKD. The V gene lost 3 bases and the J gene lost 3 bases, with 5 bases spanning the gap.

This rearrangement joins TRBV6-5 to TRBJ1-5; no clear D. V was pared by 0 bases and J by 7 bases, with 10 bases between. Germline V CDR1 and CDR2: MNHEY, SVGAGI. The CDR3 spans 14 residues. The CDR3 spells CASSYSGVGQPQHF. The CDR3, as DNA: TGTGCCAGCAGTTACTCCGGGGTGGGACAGCCCCAGCATTTT.

This clone was detected only once. The rearrangement links TRBV5-1 to TRBJ2-5, with D tentatively TRBD1 (5 bases). The CDR3 is 16 residues long. Germline V lookup: CDR1 SGHRS, CDR2 YFSETQ. Trimming left V 0 bases short and J 2 bases short, with 14 bases between. The DNA for the CDR3 is TGCGCCAGCAGCTTGGTGCAGGGCCACCCACAAGAGACCCAGTACTTC. Amino acid sequence: CASSLVQGHPQETQYF. The full variable domain, rest sourced from reference TRBV5-1 and TRBJ2-5, is KAGVTQTPRYLIKTRGQQVTLSCSPISGHRSVSWYQQTPGQGLQFLFEYFSETQRNKGNFPGRFSGRQFSNSRSEMNVSTLELGDSALYLCASSLVQGHPQETQYFGPGTRLLVL.

With respect to this clone: One end of the junction fails to match germline, which may point to a read error. The rearrangement joins TRBV10-3 to TRBJ2-2; 8 nucleotides agree with TRBD1. CDR1 is ENHRY, CDR2 SYGVKD, per germline. The CDR3 totals 16 residues. The CDR3 DNA reads TGTGCCATCAGTGAGGGCAGGGGGCTGAACACCGGGGAGCCGTTTTTT. Its protein product is CAISEGRGLNTGEPFF.

This clone was observed a few times. The chain recombines TRBV6-5 with TRBJ1-5, with 9 bases that match TRBD1. The CDR3 has 14 residues. Germline V gives CDR1 MNHEY, CDR2 SVGAGI. The V segment lost 5 bases and the J segment 9 bases; nucleotides outside the gene matches: 8. This chain's CDR3 is CASSPRTGAAPQHF. The CDR3 nucleotides are TGTGCCAGCAGTCCCCGGACAGGGGCGGCGCCCCAGCATTTT.

The V call is TRBV2, the J call TRBJ2-1; D perhaps matches TRBD2 (5 bases). Germline V lookup: CDR1 SNHLY, CDR2 FYNNEI. There are 13 residues in the CDR3. Deletions cut 6 bases from V and 7 bases from J, with 13 bases between. CDR3 region: CASSPARGNEQFF. The CDR3, as DNA: TGTGCCAGCAGCCCCGCTCGGGGAAATGAGCAGTTCTTC.

DNA for the CDR3: TGTGCCAGCTCCGAGAGCTCCTATAATTCACCCCTCCACTTT. This translates into CASSESSYNSPLHF. The chain has TRBV7-9 and TRBJ1-6; D unresolved. The CDR3 sequence is 14 residues long. CDR1 and CDR2 (germline): SEHNR, FQNEAQ (reference sequence). Deletions cut 8 bases from V and 0 bases from J, with 8 bases between.

The chain couples TRBV7-9 to TRBJ2-3; unclear D gene. Trimming removed 6 bases from V and 3 bases from J, with 7 bases in between. The CDR3 consists of 12 residues. Germline loops: CDR1 SEHNR, CDR2 FQNEAQ (reference sequence). The CDR3 loop is CASRYTTDTQYF. CDR3 in DNA: TGTGCCAGCAGGTACACGACAGATACGCAGTATTTT.

This rearrangement joins TRBV2 to TRBJ2-3, with TRBD1 matching 8 bases. Germline V gene sequence: CDR1 SNHLY, CDR2 FYNNEI. Losses at the gene ends were 4 bases for V and 1 base for J; bases not matched to a gene: 4. The CDR3 consists of 15 residues. Written as DNA, the CDR3 is TGTGCCAGCAGTGTGCGGGGACAGGGCACAGATACGCAGTATTTT. As protein: CASSVRGQGTDTQYF.

V usage is TRBV11-3 and J usage is TRBJ2-3; TRBD2 matches at 9 bases. The V gene end was trimmed by 0 bases and the J gene end by 5 bases; junction bases not matched to a gene: 3. Per the germline V gene, CDR1 is SGHNT and CDR2 is YENEEA. The length of the CDR3 is 15 residues. The chain's CDR3 is CASSLEGLARDTQYF. The CDR3 nucleotides are TGTGCCAGCAGCTTAGAGGGACTAGCAAGAGATACGCAGTATTTT.

The chain recombines TRBV25-1 with TRBJ1-6; 9 bases line up with TRBD1. Trimming removed 7 bases from V and 6 bases from J; junction bases left unmatched: 7. The V gene's germline CDR1 is MGHDK and CDR2 SYGVNS. The CDR3 totals 15 residues. The CDR3 protein is CASNTGGKRNSPLHF. CDR3 in DNA: TGTGCCAGCAATACAGGGGGCAAACGTAATTCACCCCTCCACTTT.

This sequence joins TRBV4-1 and TRBJ1-1; no firm D call. From germline, CDR1 is MGHRA and CDR2 YSYEKL. CDR3 size: 15 residues. V was shortened by 1 base and J by 1 base, with 10 bases between the two germline ends. CDR3 loop: CASSQAPGTNTEAFF. In nucleotides, the CDR3 is TGCGCCAGCAGCCAAGCCCCGGGTACGAACACTGAAGCTTTCTTT.

The chain joins TRBV7-9 to TRBJ2-1, with TRBD1 matching over 7 bases. Germline V gives CDR1 SEHNR, CDR2 FQNEAQ (reference sequence). J was trimmed by 9 bases and V by 0 bases; bases with no gene match: 8. CDR3 length: 15 residues. CDR3 coding DNA: TGTGCCAGCAGCTTAGCTTCGACAGGGTCAGCTGAGCAGTTCTTC. This sequence encodes CASSLASTGSAEQFF.

V is TRBV7-9 and J is TRBJ2-3; TRBD2 agrees at 10 bases. The V gene's germline CDR1 is SEHNR and CDR2 FQNEAQ (reference sequence). V lost 6 bases and J lost 4; bases outside the gene matches: 4. The CDR3 totals 14 residues. The CDR3 is CASSPGLAADTQYF. The CDR3, as DNA: TGTGCCAGCAGTCCCGGACTAGCGGCAGATACGCAGTATTTT.

The chain combines TRBV5-6 with TRBJ2-4, with D maybe TRBD1 (6 bases). V lost 0 bases to trimming and J lost 5 bases, with 9 bases between them. This CDR3 is 14 amino acids long. Germline loops: CDR1 SGHDT, CDR2 YYEEEE. The CDR3 nucleotides read TGTGCCAGCAGCTTGGAGACAGGTGAAAACATTCAGTACTTC. Amino acids: CASSLETGENIQYF.

As regards this clone: This specimen includes other DNA sequences encoding the same CDR3. The chain employs TRBV7-9 and TRBJ1-6; TRBD1 might be the D (6 bases). Germline V gives CDR1 SEHNR, CDR2 FQNEAQ (reference sequence). This CDR3 region has 15 residues. The V and J ends lost 5 bases and 6 bases respectively, with 14 bases between them. DNA of the CDR3: TGTGCCAGCAGCCCCTCAGGGGCCATTAATTCACCCCTCCACTTT. Translating gives CASSPSGAINSPLHF. Looking up the rest from reference TRBV7-9 and TRBJ1-6 gives the full variable domain: DTGVSQNPRHKITKRGQNVTFRCDPISEHNRLYWYRQTLGQGPEFLTYFQNEAQLEKSRLLSDRFSAERPKGSFSTLEIQRTEQGDSAMYLCASSPSGAINSPLHFGNGTRLTVT.

The chain carries TRBV4-2 and TRBJ2-3, with D perhaps matching TRBD1 (6 bases). Germline assignment: CDR1 LGHNA and CDR2 YNFKEQ. There are 13 residues in the CDR3. V lost 0 bases to trimming and J lost 6 bases, with 7 bases between them. CDR3 in amino acids: CASSQERGDTQYF. In DNA, the CDR3 is TGTGCCAGCAGCCAAGAAAGGGGGGATACGCAGTATTTT.

The V and J genes are TRBV9 and TRBJ1-4, with 8 bases that match TRBD1. Trimming removed 0 bases from V and 6 bases from J; junction bases left unmatched: 10. The germline gives CDR1 SGDLS, CDR2 YYNGEE. There are 17 residues in the CDR3. The CDR3 region is CASSVAGSRGRDEKLFF. The DNA of the CDR3 is TGTGCCAGCAGCGTAGCGGGCTCCAGGGGGCGGGATGAAAAACTGTTTTTT.

This sequence joins TRBV6-5 and TRBJ2-3; no reliable D call. Germline CDR1 is MNHEY and CDR2 is SVGAGI. This CDR3 region has 11 residues. Trimming removed 7 bases at V and 6 bases at J, with 8 bases between. The CDR3 DNA reads as TGTGCCAGCATCTACCGGGATACGCAGTATTTT. Translated, it gives CASIYRDTQYF.

The chain uses TRBV7-9 and TRBJ1-1; D gene unclear. The V gene lost 4 bases and the J gene lost 1 base, with 7 bases spanning the gap. CDR3 length: 13 amino acids. Germline CDR1 reads SEHNR; CDR2 reads FQNEAQ (reference sequence). CDR3 in DNA: TGTGCCAGCAGCTATACACAGAACACTGAAGCTTTCTTT. This sequence encodes CASSYTQNTEAFF.

This clone appeared a single time. This rearrangement joins TRBV6-5 to TRBJ2-7; a possible D gene is TRBD2 (5 bases). This CDR3 spans 15 amino acids. Trimming left V 0 bases short and J 2 bases short, with 11 bases between. Germline values: CDR1 MNHEY, CDR2 SVGAGI. The CDR3: CASSYSDSSPYEQYF. CDR3 coding DNA: TGTGCCAGCAGTTACTCGGACTCCTCCCCCTACGAGCAGTACTTC.

The chain links TRBV10-1 to TRBJ2-2; 13 nucleotides agree with TRBD2. CDR3 size: 14 residues. J lost 5 bases, V lost 9 bases, and 3 bases had no gene match. Germline V gene lookup returns CDR1 WNHNN and CDR2 SYGVQD (reference sequence). The CDR3 nucleotides are TGCGCCAGGAGACTAGCGGGGGGTACCGGGGAGCTGTTTTTT. Translated: CARRLAGGTGELFF.